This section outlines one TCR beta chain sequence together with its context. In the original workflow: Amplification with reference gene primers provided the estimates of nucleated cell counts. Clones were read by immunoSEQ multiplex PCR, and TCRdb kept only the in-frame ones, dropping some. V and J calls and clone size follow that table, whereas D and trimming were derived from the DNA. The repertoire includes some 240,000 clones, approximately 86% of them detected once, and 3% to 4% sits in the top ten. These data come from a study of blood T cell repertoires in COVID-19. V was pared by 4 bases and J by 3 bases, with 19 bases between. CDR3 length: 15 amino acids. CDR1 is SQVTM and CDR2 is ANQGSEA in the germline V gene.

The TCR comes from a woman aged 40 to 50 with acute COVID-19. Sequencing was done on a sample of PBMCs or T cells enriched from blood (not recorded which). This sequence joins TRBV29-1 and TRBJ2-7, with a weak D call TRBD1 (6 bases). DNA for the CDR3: TGCAGCGTTGCTTTTGGGGCAGGGGTGATCTACGAGCAGTACTTC. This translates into CSVAFGAGVIYEQYF.